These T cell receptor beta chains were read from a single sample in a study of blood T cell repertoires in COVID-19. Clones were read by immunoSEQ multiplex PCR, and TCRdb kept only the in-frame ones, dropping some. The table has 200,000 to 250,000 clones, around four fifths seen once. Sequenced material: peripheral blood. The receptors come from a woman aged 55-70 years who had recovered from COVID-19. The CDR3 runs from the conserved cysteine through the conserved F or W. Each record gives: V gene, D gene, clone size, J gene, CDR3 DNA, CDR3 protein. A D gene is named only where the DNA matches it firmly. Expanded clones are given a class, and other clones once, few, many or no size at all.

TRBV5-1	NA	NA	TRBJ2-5	TGCGCCAGCCGCCTGAGGGACATCCAAGAGACCCAGTACTTC	CASRLRDIQETQYF
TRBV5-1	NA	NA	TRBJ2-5	TGCGCCAGCAGCGGCGAACAGGGTAGACAAGAGACCCAGTACTTC	CASSGEQGRQETQYF
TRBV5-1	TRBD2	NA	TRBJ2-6	TGCGCCAGCAGCCTGGGGCTAGCGGGGGGATCTGGGGCCAACGTCCTGACTTTC	CASSLGLAGGSGANVLTF
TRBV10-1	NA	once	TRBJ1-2	TGCGCCAGCAGTGAGTCCGGGGGGATTGGCTACACCTTC	CASSESGGIGYTF
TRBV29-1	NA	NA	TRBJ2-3	TGCAGCGTTGTCGGGGGGCAGGGGACAGATACGCAGTATTTT	CSVVGGQGTDTQYF
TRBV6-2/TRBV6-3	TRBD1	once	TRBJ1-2	TGTGCCAGCAGTTCCGACCTGACAGGGGTTGGCTACACCTTC	CASSSDLTGVGYTF
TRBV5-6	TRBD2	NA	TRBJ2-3	TGTGCCAGCAGCCCCTTTAGCGGGGTGAGCACAGATACGCAGTATTTT	CASSPFSGVSTDTQYF
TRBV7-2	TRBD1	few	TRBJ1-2	TGTGCCAGCAGCCACAGAACCCTCAGACAGGGGTATGGCTACACCTTC	CASSHRTLRQGYGYTF
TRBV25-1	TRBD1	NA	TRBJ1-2	TGTGCCAGCACAACGGCAGGGGGCGATGGCTACACCTTC	CASTTAGGDGYTF
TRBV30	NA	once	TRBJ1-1	TGTGCCTGGAGTAGCGGAAGGTACACCAGAGGAGCTTTCTTT	CAWSSGRYTRGAFF
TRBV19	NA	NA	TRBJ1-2	TGTGCCACCAGTATGCAAGGGAACAGGGAGACCTATGGCTACACCTTC	CATSMQGNRETYGYTF
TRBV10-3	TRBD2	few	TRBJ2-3	TGTGCCATCAACCAAAGCGGGGGTGGAACAGATACGCAGTATTTT	CAINQSGGGTDTQYF
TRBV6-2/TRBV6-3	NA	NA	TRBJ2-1	TGTGCCAGCAGTTCCTGGGCCAATGAGCAGTTCTTC	CASSSWANEQFF
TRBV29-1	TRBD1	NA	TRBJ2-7	TGCAGCGTTGAACCATACACAGGGGCTAGGTCCTACGAGCAGTACTTC	CSVEPYTGARSYEQYF
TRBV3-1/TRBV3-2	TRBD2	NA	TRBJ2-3	TGTGCCAGCAGCCAGATGCGGGGGGGCCCCGCAGATACGCAGTATTTT	CASSQMRGGPADTQYF
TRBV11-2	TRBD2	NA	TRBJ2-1	TGTGCCAGCAGCTGGGGATTAGGGGACTATGGCCTCAATGAGCAGTTCTTC	CASSWGLGDYGLNEQFF
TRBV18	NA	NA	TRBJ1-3	TGTGCCAGCTCGCGCCGTACTGGAAACACCATATATTTT	CASSRRTGNTIYF
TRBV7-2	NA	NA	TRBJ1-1	TGTGCCAGCAGCTTCGGCGGGAACACTGAAGCTTTCTTT	CASSFGGNTEAFF
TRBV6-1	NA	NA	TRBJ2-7	TGTGCCAGCAGTGAAGAACCAGGGGGGTACTACGAGCAGTACTTC	CASSEEPGGYYEQYF
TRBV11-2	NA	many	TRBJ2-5	TGTGCCAGCAGCTTAGGTCAGGGGATAGAGACCCAGTACTTC	CASSLGQGIETQYF
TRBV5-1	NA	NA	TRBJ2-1	TGCGCCAGCAGCTCTGGTAGGAGTGAGATCAATGAGCAGTTCTTC	CASSSGRSEINEQFF
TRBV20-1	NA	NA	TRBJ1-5	TGCAGTGCTAGTGGTTCACCCGAGGATCAGCCCCAGCATTTT	CSASGSPEDQPQHF
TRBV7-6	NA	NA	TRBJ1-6	TGTGCCAGCACCGCCGGGGGGGCAGGTCTGCAACGGTCACCCCTCCACTTT	CASTAGGAGLQRSPLHF
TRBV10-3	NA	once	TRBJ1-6	TGTGCCATCAGTGAACGGTCCCTTCGGTCACCCCTCCACTTT	CAISERSLRSPLHF